This entry is about one T cell receptor (beta chain). The sample comes from a study of PD-L1 blockade in urothelial cancer. In the study overall: Blood drawn 3 weeks (second dose) and 6 weeks after treatment start was analyzed.

Germline lookup yields CDR1 MGHDK and CDR2 SYGVNS. The germline V and J ends were trimmed by 9 bases and 5 bases, with 16 bases remaining between them. This CDR3 spans 14 amino acids. Stated time point: pretreatment peripheral blood. Clones were sequenced by immunoSEQ multiplex PCR, and TCRdb holds only the in-frame ones, with some missing. The sample comprises 58,000 or so clones, 80% to 85% of which are singletons, and about 2.9% rests with the top ten. The sequence derives from a man between 65 and 80 years old with urothelial cancer. V is TRBV25-1 and J is TRBJ2-2; maybe TRBD2 (7 bases). Sequences were derived from PBMCs, sampled around atezolizumab (anti-PD-L1) treatment. The CDR3 protein is CASEGGAATGELFF. In DNA form, the CDR3 reads TGTGCCAGTGAAGGGGGGGCGGCGACCGGGGAGCTGTTTTTT.